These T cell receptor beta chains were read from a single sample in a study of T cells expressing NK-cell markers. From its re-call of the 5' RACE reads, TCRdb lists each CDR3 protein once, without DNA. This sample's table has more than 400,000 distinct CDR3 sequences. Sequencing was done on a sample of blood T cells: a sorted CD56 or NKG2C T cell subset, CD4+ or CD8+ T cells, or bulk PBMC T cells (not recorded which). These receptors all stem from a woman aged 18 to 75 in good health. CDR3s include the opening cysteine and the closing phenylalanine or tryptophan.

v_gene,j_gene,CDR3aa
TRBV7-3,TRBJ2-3,CASSHPSGSPSTDTQYF
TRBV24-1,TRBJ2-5,CATSDPTPGTEETQYF
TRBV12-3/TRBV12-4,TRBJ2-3,CASTRGDRWDTQYF
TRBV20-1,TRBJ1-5,CSARDVIRQGGGGNQPQHF
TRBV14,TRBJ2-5,CASSQTWETQYF
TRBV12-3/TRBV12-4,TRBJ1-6,CASSSPNSPLHF
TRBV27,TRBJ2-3,CASRQGTTDTQYF
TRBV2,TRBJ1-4,CASSDPDRAAEKLFF
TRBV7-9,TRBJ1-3,CASSLEVARGNTIYF
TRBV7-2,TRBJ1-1,CASSARTGAWGEAFF
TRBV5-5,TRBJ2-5,CASSLESRGGETQYF
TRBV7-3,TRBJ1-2,CASSDTGGVGYTF
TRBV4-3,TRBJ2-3,CASSQLTGTSRSTDTQYF
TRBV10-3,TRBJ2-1,CAISAGTGYNEQFF
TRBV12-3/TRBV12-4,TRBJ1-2,CASSSGAFNYGYTF
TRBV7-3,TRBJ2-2,CASSSGPRGGELFF
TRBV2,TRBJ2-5,CASSLQGRKETQYF
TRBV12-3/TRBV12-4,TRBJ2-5,CASSPGQAQETQYF
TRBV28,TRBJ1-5,CASSLRSLGPQHF
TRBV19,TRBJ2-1,CASSIYNNEQFF
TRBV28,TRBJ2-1,CASLAYGNEQFF
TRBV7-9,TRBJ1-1,CASSLVPTGMNTEAFF
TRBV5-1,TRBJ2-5,CASSLTVRQETQYF
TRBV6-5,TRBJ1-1,CASSYLSKMANTEAFF
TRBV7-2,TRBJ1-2,CASSLATNYGYTF
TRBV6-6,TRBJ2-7,CASSFLGSYEQYF
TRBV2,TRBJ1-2,CASSGGQGSHGYTF
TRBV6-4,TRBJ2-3,CASSDLSGPTDTQYF
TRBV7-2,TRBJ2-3,CASSFGREPDTQYF
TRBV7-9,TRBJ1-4,CASSSSDPATNEKLFF
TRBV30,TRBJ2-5,CAWSAKETQYF
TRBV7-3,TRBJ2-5,CASSKGSGQETQYF
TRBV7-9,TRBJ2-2,CASSLGGVQGNTGELFF
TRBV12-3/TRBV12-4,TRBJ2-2,CASSLGGGNTGELFF
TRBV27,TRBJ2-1,CASSLGTSGRNEQFF
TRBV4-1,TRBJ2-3,CASSHVMAGGIRDTQYF
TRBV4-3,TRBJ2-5,CASSQDRDRVYETQYF
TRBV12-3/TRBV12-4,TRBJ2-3,CASSLEAGGRTDTQYF
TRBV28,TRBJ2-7,CASSHPDRVKYSYEQYF
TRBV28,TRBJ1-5,CASSPNRKSNQPQHF